This TCR beta chain stems from a study of glioma-infiltrating T cells. Amplification of TCR alpha and beta CDR3 regions from RNA used iRepertoire nested multiplex PCR. One entry per CDR3 protein, called by TCRdb with MiXCR from the multiplex PCR reads. The sample comprises about 130,000 distinct CDR3 sequences, approximately 25% of which are singletons, and 13% to 15% rests with the top ten. V shed 10 bases, J shed 0 bases, and the junction held 9 bases outside the gene matches. This CDR3 has 15 residues. Germline-derived CDR1 and CDR2 are LNHDA and SQIVND (reference sequence). This clonotype originated in a human donor with low-grade glioma or glioblastoma, undergoing nonglioma brain surgery, or in good health (not recorded which). The sequencing sample was made of glioma tissue, nonneoplastic brain tissue, or PBMCs (not recorded which). This rearrangement joins TRBV19 to TRBJ1-5; the match to TRBD1 covers 7 bases. This CDR3 is CAISPGTDSNQPQHF. The CDR3 DNA reads TGTGCCATTTCACCCGGGACAGATAGCAATCAGCCCCAGCATTTT.